This T cell receptor (beta chain) was obtained from a study of radiotherapy plus CTLA-4 blockade in lung cancer (dated by TCRdb to about 2018). Background for the entire study: Objective responses were observed in approximately 18% of enrolled patients, and disease control was achieved in around 28%. What the study reported, not specific to this receptor: The strongest predictors of response were reported to be early dynamic shifts in blood T cell clones along with a rise in serum interferon-beta following radiation. TCR clones derived from tumors expanded in peripheral blood after treatment with radiotherapy and ipilimumab.

As concerns this clone: Its recognized antigen is unknown. No much larger clone exists at a distance of one base, and base qualities are not known. Distinct nucleotide sequences in the sample also encode this CDR3.

Receptors were amplified or captured by the immunoSEQ multiplex PCR assay. TCRdb mirrors the immuneACCESS table, restricted to in-frame sequences. Some clones are absent from its copies; in checked studies, under half trace to an unresolved V gene, and the reason for the others is unknown. The sample data list about 60,000 clones, and 76% of these were observed just once. 2.9% of the sample lies in the top ten. Focal radiation therapy combined with CTLA-4 blockade (ipilimumab) was tested in patients with chemo-refractory metastatic non-small-cell lung cancer. Reading from cysteine to phenylalanine, the CDR3 counts 22 amino acids. Of all the DNA, just the CDR3 is kept, 66 bases in frame from base 1. V is cut back by 0 bases and J by 1 base, with 22 bases in the junction unmatched. CDR1 and CDR2 are drawn from the germline V gene: SGDLS, YYNGEE.

Here the sequenced sample was peripheral blood, taken from a patient treated with radiotherapy plus ipilimumab. The TCR originated in a human donor with non-small cell lung cancer who had a complete response to radiotherapy plus ipilimumab. The chain joins TRBV9 to TRBJ2-1, with 7 junctional bases fitting TRBD2. DNA sequence: TGTGCCAGCAGCGTAGTTGGAGGGGCTAGCGGCATCCGCCCTGCTTCCTACAATGAGCAGTTCTTC. Translated, this is CASSVVGGASGIRPASYNEQFF. The reference TRBV9 and TRBJ2-1 proteins fill in what lies around the CDR3, so the full variable domain reads DSGVTQTPKHLITATGQRVTLRCSPRSGDLSVYWYQQSLDQGLQFLIQYYNGEERAKGNILERFSAQQFPDLHSELNLSSLELGDSALYFCASSVVGGASGIRPASYNEQFFGPGTRLTVL.